This TCR beta chain came from a study of cytomegalovirus exposure and HLA in healthy donors. Study findings and constraints: Most CMV-associated TCR beta chains were later found to appear HLA-restricted.

Losses at the gene ends were 5 bases for V and 1 base for J; bases not matched to a gene: 4. This CDR3 has 14 residues. Per the germline V gene, CDR1 is SEHNR and CDR2 is FQNEAQ (reference sequence). PCR was performed using 60 Vbeta and 13 Jbeta primers. Authors' processing steps: Around 76 million unique TCR beta chains, 10 million to 14 million shared, were counted in a later analysis. Generated by immunoSEQ multiplex PCR, the TCRdb table keeps only in-frame clones and is missing some. V, J and clone size reflect that table, while D and trimming were determined from the DNA. The sample lists roughly 130,000 clones; 80% to 85% were seen once. Points on this clone: The antigen is not known.

The chain uses TRBV7-9 and TRBJ1-1; the match to TRBD1 covers 7 bases. The source material was PBMCs. The clonotype was recovered from a human donor in good health. The CDR3 DNA reads TGTGCCAGCAGCGCCCGGACAGGGAACACTGAAGCTTTCTTT. This translates into CASSARTGNTEAFF.